Presented here are 18 T cell receptor beta chains from one specimen sequenced in a study of cytomegalovirus exposure and HLA in healthy donors. A multiplex PCR was run with 60 Vbeta primers and 13 Jbeta primers. Assay used: immunoSEQ multiplex PCR; TCRdb lists only in-frame clones, some missing. The repertoire includes 100,000 to 150,000 clones, 70% to 90% of them detected once, and approximately 20% sits in the top ten. Source material: PBMCs. These receptors originate from a man aged 18-30 years in good health and CMV-seropositive.

V usage is TRBV5-6 and J usage is TRBJ2-3; unclear D gene. Germline CDR1 reads SGHDT; CDR2 reads YYEEEE. Trimming left V 2 bases short and J 0 bases short, with 7 bases between. The CDR3 is 14 residues long. CDR3 in DNA: TGTGCCAGCAGCTTCCCGTCTAGCACAGATACGCAGTATTTT. Translating it yields CASSFPSSTDTQYF.

In regard to this clone: Other DNA sequences in this specimen translate into the identical CDR3. The genes are TRBV30 and TRBJ1-5; D perhaps matches TRBD1 (5 bases). The CDR3 length is 13 residues. Looked up from germline, CDR1 is GTSNPN and CDR2 is SVGIG (reference sequence). V shed 0 bases and J shed 5 bases, with 8 bases lying between them. The CDR3 coding sequence is TGTGCCTGGAGTGTGCAGGGCGATCAGCCCCAGCATTTT. Residues: CAWSVQGDQPQHF.

The rearrangement links TRBV7-3 to TRBJ1-6; the D gene is possibly TRBD1 (6 bases). Germline V gene sequence: CDR1 SGHTA, CDR2 FQGTGA. The CDR3 runs 15 residues. V shed 4 bases and J shed 13 bases, with 20 bases lying between them. For the CDR3, the DNA is TGTGCCAGCAGCTCCGGATTGGCACAGGGTTCCCCCCTCCACTTT. This translates into CASSSGLAQGSPLHF.

J is TRBJ2-7 and V is TRBV5-1; no clear D. V was pared by 4 bases and J by 4 bases, with 18 bases between. Germline assignment: CDR1 SGHRS and CDR2 YFSETQ. The CDR3 runs to 15 residues. In nucleotides, the CDR3 is TGCGCCAGCAGCAGCTCCTCCTTGATTTCTTACGAGCAGTACTTC. Protein: CASSSSSLISYEQYF.

The CDR3 protein is CASSQEAGGHVDEQYF. The CDR3 bases are TGCGCCAGCAGCCAAGAGGCGGGGGGGCATGTTGACGAGCAGTACTTC. This chain links TRBV4-1 with TRBJ2-7; 9 nucleotides align to TRBD2. The ends lost 0 bases at V and 5 bases at J; junction bases unmatched: 8. Germline V gene data show CDR1 as MGHRA and CDR2 as YSYEKL. This CDR3 contains 16 residues.

The V call is TRBV7-2, the J call TRBJ1-2, with D perhaps TRBD1 (6 bases). The V end was cut by 2 bases, the J end by 5 bases, with 27 bases between. Germline V gives CDR1 SGHTA, CDR2 FQGNSA. The CDR3 loop spans 19 amino acids. CDR3 loop: CASSLQSQGTYLRGYGYTF. The CDR3 DNA follows: TGTGCCAGCAGCTTACAGTCCCAGGGGACATACCTTCGGGGATATGGCTACACCTTC.

This chain links TRBV11-2 with TRBJ2-3; perhaps TRBD2 as D (6 bases). The ends were cut back, 5 bases at V and 1 base at J, with 19 bases in the middle. The CDR3 extends over 17 amino acids. Germline-derived CDR1 and CDR2 are SGHAT and FQNNGV. The CDR3 nucleotides are TGTGCCAGCAGCAAGGGGATGGCGGGGCCCCGCACAGATACGCAGTATTTT. Amino acid sequence: CASSKGMAGPRTDTQYF.

The gene calls are TRBV30 and TRBJ2-7; the D gene is possibly TRBD1 (6 bases). The germline V and J ends were trimmed by 4 bases and 3 bases, with 22 bases remaining between them. Germline V gene lookup returns CDR1 GTSNPN and CDR2 SVGIG (reference sequence). The CDR3 is 16 amino acids. CDR3 bases: TGTGCCTGGACTCCGCTCCCTGACAGGAACAACTACGAGCAGTACTTC. Amino acid sequence: CAWTPLPDRNNYEQYF.

V gene TRBV5-4 combines with J gene TRBJ2-1; the D gene is possibly TRBD2 (5 bases). The germline CDR1 and CDR2 sequences are SGHNT and YYREEE (reference sequence). Trimming took off 4 bases at V and 9 bases at J, with 11 bases between the two ends. This CDR3 region has 12 residues. Here the CDR3 reads CASSGGVGEQFF. The CDR3 DNA reads TGTGCCAGCAGCGGAGGAGTCGGTGAGCAGTTCTTC.

This chain links TRBV4-1 with TRBJ2-7; TRBD2 agrees at 9 bases. The germline V gene has CDR1 MGHRA and CDR2 YSYEKL. J lost 3 bases, V lost 4 bases, and 1 base had no gene match. There are 13 residues in the CDR3. The CDR3: CASSLAGDYEQYF. The DNA of the CDR3 is TGCGCCAGCAGCCTAGCGGGGGACTACGAGCAGTACTTC.

This chain connects TRBV28 to TRBJ2-5; TRBD2 matches 7 bases. This CDR3 region has 16 residues. The V segment lost 2 bases and the J segment 2 bases; nucleotides outside the gene matches: 8. Germline-derived CDR1 and CDR2 are MDHEN and SYDVKM. CDR3 in DNA: TGTGCCAGCAGTTTAGAGTTTGGGCGGGGGCAAGAGACCCAGTACTTC. Protein: CASSLEFGRGQETQYF. The variable domain in full, with the rest retrieved from reference TRBV28 and TRBJ2-5, is DVKVTQSSRYLVKRTGEKVFLECVQDMDHENMFWYRQDPGLGLRLIYFSYDVKMKEKGDIPEGYSVSREKKERFSLILESASTNQTSMYLCASSLEFGRGQETQYFGPGTRLLVL.

This clone is a singleton in its sample. V is TRBV5-1 and J is TRBJ1-2; 8 positions agree with TRBD1. This CDR3 region has 12 residues. Germline V gene sequence: CDR1 SGHRS, CDR2 YFSETQ. V gave up 4 bases and J gave up 6 bases; unmatched junction bases: 2. The CDR3 region has the DNA TGCGCCAGCAGCGTGGGACAGGATGGCTACACCTTC. Protein sequence: CASSVGQDGYTF.

This chain connects TRBV6-1 to TRBJ2-7; the D gene is possibly TRBD1 (6 bases). Trimming removed 4 bases at V and 5 bases at J, with 24 bases between. The CDR3 sequence is 17 residues long. Germline values: CDR1 MNHNS, CDR2 SASEGT. The CDR3: CASSGDPGQWSPNEQYF. Here the CDR3 DNA reads TGTGCCAGCAGTGGGGACCCAGGACAGTGGTCTCCTAACGAGCAGTACTTC.

The chain recombines TRBV2 with TRBJ2-7; 12 bases match TRBD2. Germline values: CDR1 SNHLY, CDR2 FYNNEI. This CDR3 region has 15 residues. Germline trimming cut 6 bases from V and 3 bases from J; bases unmatched to any gene: 6. In DNA form, the CDR3 reads TGTGCCAGCAGCGCGCTAGCGGGGGGGGGCTACGAGCAGTACTTC. Its protein is CASSALAGGGYEQYF.

Points on this clone: Because it lacks the conserved phenylalanine or tryptophan at the end, this CDR3 is likely a read error. The limits of the CDR3 on the DNA are not certain, so only TCRdb's listed CDR3 is given. The chain recombines TRBV7-9 with TRBJ1-1. Termini included, the CDR3 measures 11 amino acids. Per germline, CDR1 SEHNR and CDR2 FQNEAQ (reference sequence). CDR3 protein: CASSLIPPLSP.

This clone was found once. J is TRBJ2-3 and V is TRBV12-5; the D gene is possibly TRBD1 (6 bases). This CDR3 contains 15 residues. Germline CDR1 reads LGHNT; CDR2 reads FRNRAP. Trimming stripped 5 bases from V and 0 bases from J, with 12 bases between. CDR3 nucleotides: TGTGCTAGTGGTACCGACAGGCTGAGCACAGATACGCAGTATTTT. It yields the protein CASGTDRLSTDTQYF.

This chain uses TRBV5-6 with TRBJ1-5; D remains unclear. Germline CDR1 is SGHDT and CDR2 is YYEEEE. The CDR3 loop spans 13 amino acids. The V end was cut by 3 bases, the J end by 0 bases, with 4 bases between. For the CDR3, the DNA is TGTGCCAGCAGCTCCTTTAGCAATCAGCCCCAGCATTTT. Its translation: CASSSFSNQPQHF.

The V gene is TRBV4-1, the J gene TRBJ2-3, with 10 bases identical to TRBD2. Germline V gene data show CDR1 as MGHRA and CDR2 as YSYEKL. Unmatched junction bases numbered 6, after V lost 1 base and J lost 2 bases. There are 17 residues in the CDR3. DNA of the CDR3: TGCGCCAGCAGCCAAGTAGGGCTAGCGGGGGTCACAGATACGCAGTATTTT. It translates to CASSQVGLAGVTDTQYF.